The present T cell receptor (beta chain) was sequenced within a study of CXCR3-negative and CXCR3-positive naive CD8 T cells. Study-level findings and limits: For the naive subsets, surface CD5 was similar, and TCR strength was inferred from TRB CDR3 properties. For CXCR3-positive naive cells, TRB CDR3s were more hydrophobic than those of CXCR3-negative naive cells.

TRB cDNA libraries were made by UMI-labeled 5' RACE. No DNA is given; TCRdb re-called the 5' RACE reads and lists each CDR3 protein once. This sample's table reports about 89,000 distinct CDR3 sequences. From germline, CDR1 is SEHNR and CDR2 FQNEAQ (reference sequence). The CDR3 consists of 13 residues. Worth noting for this clonotype: Antigen unknown.

The receptor was isolated from a human donor in good health. Some clones in this sample may be carry-over from other donors' samples. Sequencing input: naive CXCR3+ CD8+ T cells from blood. Subset indicated: CD45RO-CCR7+CD27+CD95- naive CD8+ T cells expressing CXCR3 (TNR3+). V usage is TRBV7-9 and J usage is TRBJ2-1; absent DNA, TCRdb's TRBD1 call cannot be checked. This CDR3 is CASSLDSGDEQFF. Variable domain in full (rest from reference TRBV7-9 and TRBJ2-1): DTGVSQNPRHKITKRGQNVTFRCDPISEHNRLYWYRQTLGQGPEFLTYFQNEAQLEKSRLLSDRFSAERPKGSFSTLEIQRTEQGDSAMYLCASSLDSGDEQFFGPGTRLTVL.